This TCR beta chain emerged from a study of tumor-infiltrating lymphocytes in primary liver carcinoma. Germline DNA was also extracted, while the blood RNA originated from unsorted whole blood. No patient had received treatment, and all had chronic HBV infection. Germline lookup yields CDR1 SGHAT and CDR2 FQDESV (reference sequence). The CDR3 contains 12 residues. V was shortened by 2 bases and J by 9 bases, with 11 bases between the two germline ends. Remarks on this clonotype: The antigen is unknown. This sequence may be a read error, since a much larger clone differs from it by one base.

Constant-region priming of around 530 ng total RNA yielded TCR beta cDNA. Generation of the TCR beta libraries relied on three nested multiplex PCR rounds using slightly modified ARM-PCR. Amplification in the first two PCR rounds was performed using TRBV1-TRBV30 forward primers and a C-beta reverse primer for 9 to 11 cycles each. Via MiXCR, TCRdb re-called the multiplex PCR reads, giving one row per CDR3 protein. Among about 180,000 distinct CDR3 sequences listed, less than 65% were seen once. Study results and limitations: Tumor-adjacent and tumor-blood pairs displayed less overlap than did pairs of tumor regions.

The source of this sequence is a middle-aged man with primary liver carcinoma and hepatitis B virus infection. Sequencing used peripheral blood. This chain links TRBV11-1 with TRBJ2-7; maybe TRBD2 (6 bases). CDR3 DNA: TGTGCCAGCAGCTTATTCACGGAGGGGCAGTACTTC. It is translated as CASSLFTEGQYF.